This TCR beta chain was obtained from a study of PD-1 blockade in classical Hodgkin lymphoma. Study-wide results and limits: A significant rise in TCR diversity was seen by C4D1 for CD4+ cells but not for CD8+ cells.

All the patients suffered relapse after autologous stem cell transplantation, and brentuximab vedotin exposure differed. The best responses consisted of complete response, partial response or progressive disease. Turning to this clone: Its antigen is not identified.

V lost 5 bases to trimming and J lost 19 bases, with 24 bases between them. Germline V CDR1 and CDR2: SEHNR, FQNEAQ (reference sequence). The CDR3 has 14 amino acids. Profiled with immunoSEQ multiplex PCR; TCRdb holds only in-frame clones, not every one. Among some 150,000 clones listed, just under 80% were seen once. This specimen consisted of peripheral blood mononuclear cells (PBMCs), obtained before the second cycle of nivolumab. The V call is TRBV7-9, the J call TRBJ2-6; D call uncertain. The receptor comes from a human donor with classical Hodgkin lymphoma. The CDR3 sequence is CASSPGRVGRSVTF. CDR3 DNA sequence: TGTGCCAGCAGCCCAGGCAGAGTCGGACGGAGTGTAACTTTC. The whole variable domain, remainder taken from reference TRBV7-9 and TRBJ2-6, is DTGVSQNPRHKITKRGQNVTFRCDPISEHNRLYWYRQTLGQGPEFLTYFQNEAQLEKSRLLSDRFSAERPKGSFSTLEIQRTEQGDSAMYLCASSPGRVGRSVTFGAGSRLTVL.